One T cell receptor beta chain is described in this entry. The sample originates from a study of blood T cell repertoires in COVID-19. The CDR3 has 13 amino acids. The junction had 5 bases not matched to a gene; V was cut back by 2 bases and J by 7 bases. Germline V gene lookup returns CDR1 SGHRS and CDR2 YFSETQ. Clones were read by immunoSEQ multiplex PCR, and TCRdb kept only the in-frame ones, dropping some. The table has nearly 250,000 clones, 80% to 90% seen once. This sequence joins TRBV5-1 and TRBJ1-2; 7 nucleotides match TRBD1. This receptor was obtained from a man between 50 and 59 years old who had been exposed to COVID-19. The sequenced material came from PBMCs or T cells enriched from blood (not recorded which). CDR3 coding DNA: TGCGCCAGCAGCTTCGACAGGGTGGGTGGCTACACCTTC. It translates to CASSFDRVGGYTF.